Following are 18 T cell receptor beta chains from one sample sequenced in a study of regulatory T cells in long-lasting Graves disease. Time point given: persistent/refractory GD, antithyroid drugs over 5 years with positive TRAb. Scientists built the TCR library using RNA that was extracted from PBMCs. With iRepertoire HTBI primers and Arm-PCR of CDR3 regions, TCR beta libraries were built. TCRdb reprocessed the multiplex PCR reads with MiXCR, giving one entry per CDR3 protein. The table lists 400,000 to 450,000 distinct CDR3 sequences, 23% of them singletons. This specimen consisted of peripheral blood mononuclear cells (PBMCs), obtained when the disease was refractory, from a patient treated with antithyroid drugs. The receptors here all came from a female donor with Graves disease.

This clonotype has just a few counts. The chain couples TRBV6-1 to TRBJ2-7, with 7 bases fitting TRBD2. V shed 0 bases and J 2 bases; nucleotides not matched to a gene: 7. The CDR3 spans 16 residues. In germline, CDR1 is MNHNS, CDR2 SASEGT. CDR3 sequence reads: CASSEAGRVVPYEQYF. The CDR3 DNA sequence: TGTGCCAGCAGTGAAGCGGGGAGGGTGGTCCCCTACGAGCAGTACTTC.

This clonotype was counted ten times or more. The chain joins TRBV12-3 or TRBV12-4 to TRBJ2-5; perhaps TRBD2 as D (5 bases). Trimming removed 3 bases from V and 3 bases from J, with 8 bases in between. This CDR3 is 13 amino acids long. Here the CDR3 DNA reads TGTGCCAGCAGTTTGAGAGGGAAAGAGACCCAGTACTTC. Its protein product is CASSLRGKETQYF.

This clonotype has ten or more counts. The genes are TRBV20-1 and TRBJ2-5, with TRBD2 identical over 11 bases. CDR1 and CDR2 from the germline V gene are DFQATT and SNEGSKA (reference sequence). The CDR3 has 16 residues. Trimming removed 3 bases from V and 2 bases from J; junction bases left unmatched: 8. This chain's CDR3 is CSARVPGLAVQETQYF. CDR3 coding DNA: TGCAGTGCTAGGGTACCGGGACTAGCGGTTCAAGAGACCCAGTACTTC.

The table lists this clonotype with a count of one. The chain links TRBV3-1 to TRBJ2-5; TRBD2 aligns across 8 bases. Trimming removed 7 bases from V and 3 bases from J; junction bases left unmatched: 16. Germline V lookup: CDR1 LGHDT, CDR2 YNNKEL (reference sequence). The CDR3 is made up of 17 amino acids. The CDR3 spells CASTRSSGLAGKETQYF. The CDR3 DNA is TGTGCCAGCACTCGCTCATCCGGGCTAGCGGGTAAAGAGACCCAGTACTTC.

This clonotype was observed at least ten times. The chain is built from TRBV20-1 and TRBJ1-2; D may be TRBD1 (5 bases). The CDR3 has 15 residues. CDR1 and CDR2 (germline): DFQATT, SNEGSKA (reference sequence). The V end lost 5 bases, the J end lost 3 bases, and 19 bases lay between the germline ends. CDR3 bases: TGCAGTGCTGAAGACCAGGGTGTCTCGGACTATGGCTACACCTTC. It yields the protein CSAEDQGVSDYGYTF.

The V gene is TRBV24-1, the J gene TRBJ2-2; D possibly corresponds to TRBD1 (6 bases). Germline values: CDR1 KGHDR, CDR2 SFDVKD. The CDR3 contains 19 residues. V was shortened by 1 base and J by 3 bases, with 20 bases between the two germline ends. The CDR3 here is CATSDFPGAQGLHTGELFF. For the CDR3, the DNA is TGTGCCACCAGTGATTTCCCTGGGGCTCAGGGGCTACACACCGGGGAGCTGTTTTTT.

This clonotype has at least ten counts. The rearrangement uses TRBV18 and TRBJ1-1; weak D call: TRBD1 (6 bases). In germline, CDR1 is KGHSH, CDR2 LQKENI. This CDR3 is built from 14 residues. With 8 bases removed from V and 0 bases from J, the gap between germline ends came to 13 bases. Here the CDR3 reads CASSPGQLNTEAFF. The CDR3 DNA reads TGTGCCAGCAGTCCAGGACAGCTGAACACTGAAGCTTTCTTT.

The chain is built from TRBV5-1 and TRBJ2-6; the D call may be TRBD1 or TRBD2 (6 bases each). The CDR3 covers 17 residues. Between the trimmed V and J ends, which lost 4 bases and 4 bases, there was a span of 18 bases. CDR1 and CDR2 (germline): SGHRS, YFSETQ. The CDR3 protein is CASSAGLGARGANVLTF. CDR3 bases: TGCGCCAGCAGCGCGGGGCTGGGGGCTCGAGGGGCCAACGTCCTGACTTTC.

This clonotype has a single count. CDR3 nucleotides: TGTGCCACCAGTGCTCCCTGGGCGGGAAGGGCCTACGAGCAGTACTTC. Its translation is CATSAPWAGRAYEQYF. V gene TRBV24-1 combines with J gene TRBJ2-7; possibly TRBD2 for D (6 bases). Trimming stripped 5 bases from V and 2 bases from J, with 18 bases between. CDR1 and CDR2 (germline): KGHDR, SFDVKD. CDR3 length: 16 amino acids.

This clonotype was observed many times. The chain is built from TRBV6-1 and TRBJ2-5, with TRBD1 matching over 7 bases. The CDR3 extends over 15 amino acids. Germline CDR1 and CDR2: MNHNS and SASEGT. V lost 4 bases and J lost 0; bases outside the gene matches: 5. The DNA of the CDR3 is TGTGCCAGCAGTGCCCACAGGGGCCACCAAGAGACCCAGTACTTC. Amino acid sequence: CASSAHRGHQETQYF.

This clonotype was seen a handful of times. The rearrangement uses TRBV28 and TRBJ2-3; possibly TRBD1 for D (5 bases). CDR1 MDHEN and CDR2 SYDVKM come from the germline V gene. There are 15 residues in the CDR3. The ends were cut back, 2 bases at V and 4 bases at J, with 13 bases in the middle. CDR3 region: CASSLPGISADTQYF. DNA of the CDR3: TGTGCCAGCAGTTTACCAGGGATAAGCGCAGATACGCAGTATTTT.

The chain carries TRBV29-1 and TRBJ2-7, with a tentative D call TRBD1 (5 bases). Trimming cost V 6 bases and J 3 bases, with 21 bases left between them. This CDR3 spans 15 amino acids. The germline CDR1 and CDR2 sequences are SQVTM and ANQGSEA. Here the CDR3 DNA reads TGCAGCGTCAATACTATAAGGGGCCTCCGCTACGAGCAGTACTTC. Translating gives CSVNTIRGLRYEQYF.

The chain links TRBV7-2 to TRBJ1-3, with TRBD1 identical over 7 bases. V shed 2 bases and J 4 bases; nucleotides not matched to a gene: 11. The germline V gene has CDR1 SGHTA and CDR2 FQGNSA. This CDR3 is 17 amino acids long. CDR3 loop: CASSLLRMRQGGNTIYF. DNA for the CDR3: TGTGCCAGCAGCTTATTACGCATGCGACAGGGCGGAAACACCATATATTTT.

This clonotype was counted many times. The J gene is TRBJ1-1, the V gene TRBV29-1, with D hard to call. V was shortened by 6 bases and J by 4 bases, with 15 bases between the two germline ends. Looked up from germline, CDR1 is SQVTM and CDR2 is ANQGSEA. The CDR3 spans 13 residues. The chain's CDR3 is CSVANSLGTEAFF. Here the CDR3 DNA reads TGCAGCGTGGCTAATAGTCTGGGCACTGAAGCTTTCTTT.

The gene calls are TRBV3-1 and TRBJ2-3; 10 nucleotides line up with TRBD2. J gave up 2 bases and V 4 bases, and 3 bases lay outside the gene matches. Germline values: CDR1 LGHDT, CDR2 YNNKEL (reference sequence). This CDR3 has 15 residues. The DNA of the CDR3 is TGTGCCAGCAGCCTAACTAGCGGGATCACAGATACGCAGTATTTT. This codes for CASSLTSGITDTQYF.

The rearrangement links TRBV10-3 to TRBJ2-7; TRBD1 matches at 7 bases. The J segment lost 7 bases and the V segment lost 5 bases, leaving 8 bases of the junction unmatched. The CDR3 extends over 13 amino acids. Looked up from germline, CDR1 is ENHRY and CDR2 is SYGVKD. In nucleotides, the CDR3 is TGTGCCATCAGTAGGGGACAGTCGGAGGAGCAGTACTTC. It yields the protein CAISRGQSEEQYF.

The J gene is TRBJ2-5, the V gene TRBV14, with D tentatively TRBD1 (6 bases). This CDR3 comprises 16 residues. Looked up from germline, CDR1 is SGHDN and CDR2 is FVKESK. The V gene lost 1 base and the J gene lost 5 bases, with 17 bases spanning the gap. CDR3 in amino acids: CASSQALGARMETQYF. CDR3 in DNA: TGTGCCAGCAGCCAAGCTTTGGGGGCGAGAATGGAGACCCAGTACTTC.

In its sample, this clonotype was seen many times. CDR3 sequence reads: CASSLQGGEGKLFF. In DNA, the CDR3 is TGTGCCAGCAGCCTACAGGGGGGCGAAGGAAAACTGTTTTTT. J is TRBJ1-4 and V is TRBV7-2; 8 bases agree with TRBD1. Germline V gene sequence: CDR1 SGHTA, CDR2 FQGNSA. The V and J ends lost 5 bases and 10 bases, in that order; junction bases with no gene match: 9. This CDR3 has 14 amino acids.